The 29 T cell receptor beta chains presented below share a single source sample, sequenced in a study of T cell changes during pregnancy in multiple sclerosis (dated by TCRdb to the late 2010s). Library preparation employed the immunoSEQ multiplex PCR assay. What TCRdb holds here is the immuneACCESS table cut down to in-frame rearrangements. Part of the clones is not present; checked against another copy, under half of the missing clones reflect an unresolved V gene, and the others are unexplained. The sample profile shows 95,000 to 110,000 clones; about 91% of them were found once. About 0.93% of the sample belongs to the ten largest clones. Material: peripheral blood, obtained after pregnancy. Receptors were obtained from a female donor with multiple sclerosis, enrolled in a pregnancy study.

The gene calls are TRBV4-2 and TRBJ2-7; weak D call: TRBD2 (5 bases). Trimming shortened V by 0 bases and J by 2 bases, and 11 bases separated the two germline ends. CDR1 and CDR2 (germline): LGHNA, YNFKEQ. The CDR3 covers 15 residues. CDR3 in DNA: TGTGCCAGCAGCCAAGATCGTGGGGAGCCCTACGAGCAGTACTTC. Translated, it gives CASSQDRGEPYEQYF.

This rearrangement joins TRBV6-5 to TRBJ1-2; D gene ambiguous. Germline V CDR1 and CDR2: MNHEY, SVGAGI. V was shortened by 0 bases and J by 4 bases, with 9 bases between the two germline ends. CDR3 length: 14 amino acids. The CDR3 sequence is CASSYSPGGYGYTF. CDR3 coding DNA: TGTGCCAGCAGTTACTCCCCGGGTGGCTATGGCTACACCTTC.

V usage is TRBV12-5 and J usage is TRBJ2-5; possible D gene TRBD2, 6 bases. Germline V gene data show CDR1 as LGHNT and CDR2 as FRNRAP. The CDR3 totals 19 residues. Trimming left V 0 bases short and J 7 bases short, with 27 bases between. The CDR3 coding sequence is TGTGCTAGTGGTTTGGTACGGGGCTCGACTAGTACTAGCCTACCGACCCAGTACTTC. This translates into CASGLVRGSTSTSLPTQYF.

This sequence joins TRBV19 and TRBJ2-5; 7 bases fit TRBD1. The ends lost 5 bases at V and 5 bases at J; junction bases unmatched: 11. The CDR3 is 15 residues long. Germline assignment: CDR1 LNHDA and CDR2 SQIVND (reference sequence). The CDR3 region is CASSYVDRSGETQYF. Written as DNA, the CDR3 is TGTGCCAGTAGTTACGTGGACAGGAGTGGTGAGACCCAGTACTTC.

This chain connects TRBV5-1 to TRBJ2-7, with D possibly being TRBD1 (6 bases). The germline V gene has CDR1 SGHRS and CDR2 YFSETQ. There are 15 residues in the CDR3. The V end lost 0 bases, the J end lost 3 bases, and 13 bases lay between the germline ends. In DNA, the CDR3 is TGCGCCAGCAGCTTGGCGACAGGTGCTTTCTACGAGCAGTACTTC. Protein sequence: CASSLATGAFYEQYF.

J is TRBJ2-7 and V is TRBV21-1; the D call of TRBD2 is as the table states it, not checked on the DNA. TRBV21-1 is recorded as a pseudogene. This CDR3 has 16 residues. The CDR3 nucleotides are TGTGCCAGCAGCCTGTATTCTAGCGGAGCCCCCTACGAGCAGTACTTC. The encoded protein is CASSLYSSGAPYEQYF.

As DNA, the CDR3 is TGTGCCAGCAGCTTAGCGGGTGTAAGGAAGGGGTCTGAAGCTTTCTTT. It codes for CASSLAGVRKGSEAFF. The J gene is TRBJ1-1, the V gene TRBV7-6, with D maybe TRBD1 (5 bases). CDR3 size: 16 residues. Germline V CDR1 and CDR2: SGHVS, FNYEAQ. Deletions cut 0 bases from V and 6 bases from J, with 17 bases between.

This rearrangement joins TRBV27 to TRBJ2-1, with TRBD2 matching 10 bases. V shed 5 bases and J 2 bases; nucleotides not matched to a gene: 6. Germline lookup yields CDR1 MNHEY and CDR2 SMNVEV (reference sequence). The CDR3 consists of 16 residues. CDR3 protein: CASSQRLAGTYNEQFF. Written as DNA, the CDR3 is TGTGCCAGCAGTCAAAGACTAGCGGGCACCTACAATGAGCAGTTCTTC.

In DNA form, the CDR3 reads TGTGCCAGCAGCTTAGAGGCTAGCCTCGACGAGCAGTACTTC. This encodes CASSLEASLDEQYF. V and J are TRBV7-6 and TRBJ2-7; D might be TRBD2 (5 bases). There are 14 residues in the CDR3. V was clipped by 1 base and J by 5 bases, with 12 bases between them. Germline V CDR1 and CDR2: SGHVS, FNYEAQ.

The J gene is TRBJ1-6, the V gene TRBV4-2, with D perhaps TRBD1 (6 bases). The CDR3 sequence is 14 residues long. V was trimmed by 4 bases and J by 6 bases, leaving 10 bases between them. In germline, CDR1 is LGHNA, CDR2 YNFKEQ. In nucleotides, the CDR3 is TGTGCCAGCAGCCCAGGGGTTAGTAATTCACCCCTCCACTTT. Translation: CASSPGVSNSPLHF.

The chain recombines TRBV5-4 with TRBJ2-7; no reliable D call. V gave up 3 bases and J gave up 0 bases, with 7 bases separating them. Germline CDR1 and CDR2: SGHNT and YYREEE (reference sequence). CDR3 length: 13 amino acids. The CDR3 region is CASSWADSYEQYF. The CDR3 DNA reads TGTGCCAGCAGCTGGGCAGACTCCTACGAGCAGTACTTC.

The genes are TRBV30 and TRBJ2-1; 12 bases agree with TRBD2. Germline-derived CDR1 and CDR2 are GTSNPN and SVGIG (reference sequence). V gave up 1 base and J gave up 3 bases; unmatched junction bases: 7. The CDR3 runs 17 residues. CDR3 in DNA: TGTGCCTGGAGTGATCCCCTAGCGGGAGGGCTCTACAATGAGCAGTTCTTC. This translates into CAWSDPLAGGLYNEQFF.

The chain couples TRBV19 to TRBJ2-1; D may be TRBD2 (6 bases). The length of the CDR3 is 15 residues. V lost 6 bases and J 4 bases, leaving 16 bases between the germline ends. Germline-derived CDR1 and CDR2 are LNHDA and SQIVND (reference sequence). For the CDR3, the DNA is TGTGCCAGTAGCTTGGAGGGCCGGAGGTACAATGAGCAGTTCTTC. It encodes CASSLEGRRYNEQFF. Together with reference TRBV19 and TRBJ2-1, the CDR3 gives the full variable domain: DGGITQSPKYLFRKEGQNVTLSCEQNLNHDAMYWYRQDPGQGLRLIYYSQIVNDFQKGDIAEGYSVSREKKESFPLTVTSAQKNPTAFYLCASSLEGRRYNEQFFGPGTRLTVL.

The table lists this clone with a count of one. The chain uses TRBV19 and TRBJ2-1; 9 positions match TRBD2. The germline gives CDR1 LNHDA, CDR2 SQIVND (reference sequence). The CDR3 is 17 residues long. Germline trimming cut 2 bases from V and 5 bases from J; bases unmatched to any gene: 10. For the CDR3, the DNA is TGTGCCAGTAGTATAAGGGGACTAGCTAGAGGCCACAATGAGCAGTTCTTC. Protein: CASSIRGLARGHNEQFF.

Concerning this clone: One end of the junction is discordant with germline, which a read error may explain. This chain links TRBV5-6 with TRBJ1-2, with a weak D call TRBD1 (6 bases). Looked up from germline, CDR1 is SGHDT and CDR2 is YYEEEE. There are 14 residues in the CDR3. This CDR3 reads CASSLGAGQYGYTF. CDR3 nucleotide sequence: TGTGCCAGCAGTTTGGGGGCTGGACAGTATGGCTACACCTTC.

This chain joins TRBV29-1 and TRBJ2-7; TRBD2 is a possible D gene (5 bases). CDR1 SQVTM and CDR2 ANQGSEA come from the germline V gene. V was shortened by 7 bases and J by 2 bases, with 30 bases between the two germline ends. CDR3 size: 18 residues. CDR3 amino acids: CSAVLLLDSTQGTYEQYF. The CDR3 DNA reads TGCAGCGCTGTTCTACTATTGGACTCTACGCAAGGGACCTACGAGCAGTACTTC.

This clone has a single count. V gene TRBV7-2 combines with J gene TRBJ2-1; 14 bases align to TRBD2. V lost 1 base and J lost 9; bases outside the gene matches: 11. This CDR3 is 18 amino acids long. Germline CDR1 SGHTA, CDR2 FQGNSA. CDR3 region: CASSLGLAGGIRVVEQFF. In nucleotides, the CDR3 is TGTGCCAGCAGCTTAGGACTAGCGGGGGGGATCCGGGTAGTTGAGCAGTTCTTC.

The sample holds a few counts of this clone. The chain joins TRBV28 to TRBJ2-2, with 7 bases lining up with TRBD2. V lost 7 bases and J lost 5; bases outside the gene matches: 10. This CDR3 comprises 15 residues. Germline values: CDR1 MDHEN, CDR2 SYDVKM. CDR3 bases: TGTGCCAGCAATTTGTGGGAGGGCGCTACCGGGGAGCTGTTTTTT. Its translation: CASNLWEGATGELFF.

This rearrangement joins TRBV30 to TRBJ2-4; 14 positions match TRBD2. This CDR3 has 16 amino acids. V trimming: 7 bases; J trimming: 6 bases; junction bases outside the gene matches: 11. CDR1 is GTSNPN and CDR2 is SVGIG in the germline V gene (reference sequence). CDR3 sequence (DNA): TGTGCCTTCAACGTCCCCGGGACTAGCGGGAGAAACATTCAGTACTTC. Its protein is CAFNVPGTSGRNIQYF. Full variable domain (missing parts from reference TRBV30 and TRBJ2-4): SQTIHQWPATLVQPVGSPLSLECTVEGTSNPNLYWYRQAAGRGLQLLFYSVGIGQISSEVPQNLSASRPQDRQFILSSKKLLLSDSGFYLCAFNVPGTSGRNIQYFGAGTRLSVL.

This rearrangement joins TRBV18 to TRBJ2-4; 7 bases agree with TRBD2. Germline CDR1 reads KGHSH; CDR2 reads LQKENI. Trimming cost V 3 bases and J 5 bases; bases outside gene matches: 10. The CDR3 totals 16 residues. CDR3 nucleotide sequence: TGTGCCAGCTCACCGGGCTCCGGGAGGAGCCAAAACATTCAGTACTTC. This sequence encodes CASSPGSGRSQNIQYF. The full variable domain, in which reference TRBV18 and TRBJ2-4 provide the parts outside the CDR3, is NAGVMQNPRHLVRRRGQEARLRCSPMKGHSHVYWYRQLPEEGLKFMVYLQKENIIDESGMPKERFSAEFPKEGPSILRIQQVVRGDSAAYFCASSPGSGRSQNIQYFGAGTRLSVL.

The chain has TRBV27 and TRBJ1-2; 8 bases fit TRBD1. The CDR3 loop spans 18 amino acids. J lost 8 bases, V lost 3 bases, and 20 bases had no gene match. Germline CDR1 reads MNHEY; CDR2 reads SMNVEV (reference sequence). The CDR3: CASSFSRTGNAGPGGYTF. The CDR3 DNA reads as TGTGCCAGCAGTTTTTCGCGGACAGGGAACGCGGGTCCCGGGGGCTACACCTTC.

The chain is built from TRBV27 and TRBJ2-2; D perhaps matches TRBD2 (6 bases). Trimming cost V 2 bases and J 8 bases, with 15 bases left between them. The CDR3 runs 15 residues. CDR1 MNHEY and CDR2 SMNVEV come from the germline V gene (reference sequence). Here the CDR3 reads CASSLGGRPGGELFF. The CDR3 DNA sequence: TGTGCCAGCAGTTTAGGGGGGAGGCCTGGGGGGGAGCTGTTTTTT.

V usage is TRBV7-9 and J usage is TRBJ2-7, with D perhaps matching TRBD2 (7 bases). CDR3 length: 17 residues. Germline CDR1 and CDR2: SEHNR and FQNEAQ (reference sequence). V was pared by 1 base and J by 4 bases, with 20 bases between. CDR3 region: CASSLGGVGGRQYEQYF. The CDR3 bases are TGTGCCAGCAGCTTAGGGGGTGTGGGGGGGCGCCAATACGAGCAGTACTTC.

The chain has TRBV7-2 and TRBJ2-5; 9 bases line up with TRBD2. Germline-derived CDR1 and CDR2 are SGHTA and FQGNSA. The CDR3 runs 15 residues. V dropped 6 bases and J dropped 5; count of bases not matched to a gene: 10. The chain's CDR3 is CASRGTAGGAETQYF. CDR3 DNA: TGTGCCAGCAGAGGAACAGCGGGAGGCGCTGAGACCCAGTACTTC.

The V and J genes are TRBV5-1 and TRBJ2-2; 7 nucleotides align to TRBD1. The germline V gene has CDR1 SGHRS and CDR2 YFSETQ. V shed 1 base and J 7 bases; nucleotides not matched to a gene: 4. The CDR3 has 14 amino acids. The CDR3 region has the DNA TGCGCCAGCAGCTTGCAGCAGGGGGTCGGGGAGCTGTTTTTT. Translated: CASSLQQGVGELFF.

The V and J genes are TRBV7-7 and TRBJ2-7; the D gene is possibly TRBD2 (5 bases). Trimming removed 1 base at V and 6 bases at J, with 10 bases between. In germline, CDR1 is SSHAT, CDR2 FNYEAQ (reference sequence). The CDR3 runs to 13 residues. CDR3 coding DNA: TGTGCCAGCAGCTTAGATCAACTAGGCGAGCAGTACTTC. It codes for CASSLDQLGEQYF. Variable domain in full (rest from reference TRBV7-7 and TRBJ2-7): GAGVSQSPRYKVTKRGQDVTLRCDPISSHATLYWYQQALGQGPEFLTYFNYEAQPDKSGLPSDRFSAERPEGSISTLTIQRTEQRDSAMYRCASSLDQLGEQYFGPGTRLTVT.

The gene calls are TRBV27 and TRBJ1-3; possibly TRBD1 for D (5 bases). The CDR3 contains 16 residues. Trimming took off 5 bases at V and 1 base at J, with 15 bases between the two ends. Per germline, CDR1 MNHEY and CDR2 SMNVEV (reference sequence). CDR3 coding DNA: TGTGCCAGCAGTACCTGGCCAGGGAAGTCTGGAAACACCATATATTTT. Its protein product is CASSTWPGKSGNTIYF.

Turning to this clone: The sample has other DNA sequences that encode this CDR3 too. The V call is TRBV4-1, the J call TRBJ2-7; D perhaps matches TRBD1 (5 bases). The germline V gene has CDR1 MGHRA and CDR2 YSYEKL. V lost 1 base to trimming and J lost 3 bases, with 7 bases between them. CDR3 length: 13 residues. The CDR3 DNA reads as TGCGCCAGCAGCCAAGGGGGCGGCTACGAGCAGTACTTC. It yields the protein CASSQGGGYEQYF.

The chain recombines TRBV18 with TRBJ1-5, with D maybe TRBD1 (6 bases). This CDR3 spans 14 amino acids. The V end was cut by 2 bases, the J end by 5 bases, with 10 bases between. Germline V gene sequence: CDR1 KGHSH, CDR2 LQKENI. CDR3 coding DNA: TGTGCCAGCTCACCAGGACAGTCATATCAGCCCCAGCATTTT. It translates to CASSPGQSYQPQHF.